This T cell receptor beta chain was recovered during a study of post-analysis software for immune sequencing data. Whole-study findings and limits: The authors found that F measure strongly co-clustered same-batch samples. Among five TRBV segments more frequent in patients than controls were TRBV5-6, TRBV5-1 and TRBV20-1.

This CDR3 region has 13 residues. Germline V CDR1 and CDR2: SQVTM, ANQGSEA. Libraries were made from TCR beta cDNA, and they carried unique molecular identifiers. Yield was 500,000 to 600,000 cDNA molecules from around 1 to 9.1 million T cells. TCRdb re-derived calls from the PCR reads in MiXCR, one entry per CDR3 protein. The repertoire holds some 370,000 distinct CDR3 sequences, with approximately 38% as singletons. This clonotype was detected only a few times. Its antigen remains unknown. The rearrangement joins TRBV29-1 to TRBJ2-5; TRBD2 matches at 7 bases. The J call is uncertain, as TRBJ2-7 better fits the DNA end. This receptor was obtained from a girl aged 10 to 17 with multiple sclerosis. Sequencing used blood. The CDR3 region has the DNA TGCAGCGTTGAAGATGGGGGGAGGGACGAGCAGTACTTC. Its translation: CSVEDGGRDEQYF.